One and the same sample provided the 8 T cell receptor beta chains below, sequenced in a study of blood T cell repertoires in COVID-19. The protocol was immunoSEQ multiplex PCR, while the TCRdb copy is restricted to in-frame clones and leaves out a portion. This sample has about 210,000 clones, with around nine tenths found just once. Sequencing input: peripheral blood. The receptor set was obtained from a man in his sixties who had recovered from COVID-19.

V and J are TRBV15 and TRBJ2-3; TRBD2 aligns across 7 bases. Trimming removed 2 bases from V and 6 bases from J; junction bases left unmatched: 8. Germline assignment: CDR1 LNHNV and CDR2 YYDKDF (reference sequence). The CDR3 runs 15 residues. CDR3 DNA sequence: TGTGCCACCAGCAGAACCTGGGAAGCGGGGGATACGCAGTATTTT. The encoded protein is CATSRTWEAGDTQYF.

The J gene is TRBJ1-1, the V gene TRBV29-1; TRBD1 agrees at 10 bases. J was trimmed by 0 bases and V by 7 bases; bases with no gene match: 8. CDR1 is SQVTM and CDR2 is ANQGSEA in the germline V gene. CDR3 length: 15 amino acids. CDR3 in DNA: TGCAGCGCGCCCGGACAGGGGGGAATGAACACTGAAGCTTTCTTT. Translated: CSAPGQGGMNTEAFF.

The chain joins TRBV7-2 to TRBJ2-7, with 9 nucleotides matching TRBD2. The CDR3 contains 15 residues. J lost 2 bases, V lost 5 bases, and 7 bases had no gene match. CDR1 and CDR2 from the germline V gene are SGHTA and FQGNSA. The CDR3, as DNA: TGTGCCAGCAGCCCCTGGACTAGCGCGACCTACGAGCAGTACTTC. It is translated as CASSPWTSATYEQYF.

This clone was seen just once. The genes are TRBV18 and TRBJ2-1; 9 nucleotides agree with TRBD2. Germline loops: CDR1 KGHSH, CDR2 LQKENI. The CDR3 totals 16 residues. Unmatched junction bases numbered 7, after V lost 0 bases and J lost 7 bases. In nucleotides, the CDR3 is TGTGCCAGCTCACCACCGGCGGGGGGGCCGGAGAATGAGCAGTTCTTC. Translated: CASSPPAGGPENEQFF.

V usage is TRBV19 and J usage is TRBJ1-2, with D perhaps matching TRBD1 (6 bases). The V gene's germline CDR1 is LNHDA and CDR2 SQIVND (reference sequence). The CDR3 covers 11 residues. Trimming stripped 7 bases from V and 7 bases from J, with 10 bases between. CDR3 in DNA: TGTGCCAGTATGATAGGGGGTGGCTACACCTTC. Translating it yields CASMIGGGYTF. Combining the CDR3 with reference TRBV19 and TRBJ1-2 gives the whole variable domain DGGITQSPKYLFRKEGQNVTLSCEQNLNHDAMYWYRQDPGQGLRLIYYSQIVNDFQKGDIAEGYSVSREKKESFPLTVTSAQKNPTAFYLCASMIGGGYTFGSGTRLTVV.

CDR3: CASSMGLATYEQYF. The CDR3 nucleotides are TGTGCCAGCAGCATGGGACTGGCAACCTACGAGCAGTACTTC. The V call is TRBV3-1 (or the pseudogene TRBV3-2), the J call TRBJ2-7; D might be TRBD2 (6 bases). The CDR3 runs 14 residues. Germline assignment: CDR1 LGHDT and CDR2 YNNKEL (reference sequence). V lost 5 bases and J lost 2, with 13 bases in between.

The chain uses TRBV6-1 and TRBJ1-5; TRBD1 matches at 8 bases. Germline trimming cut 0 bases from V and 15 bases from J; bases unmatched to any gene: 4. The CDR3 extends over 12 amino acids. Germline V gives CDR1 MNHNS, CDR2 SASEGT. In DNA form, the CDR3 reads TGTGCCAGCAGTGAAGCGGACAGGGTTCGGCATTTT. Protein sequence: CASSEADRVRHF.

The chain is built from TRBV9 and TRBJ2-7, with D perhaps matching TRBD1 (6 bases). V shed 3 bases and J shed 9 bases, with 16 bases lying between them. Germline V lookup: CDR1 SGDLS, CDR2 YYNGEE. This CDR3 has 13 amino acids. CDR3 protein: CASSGGLRGGQYF. CDR3 coding DNA: TGTGCCAGCAGCGGCGGTCTCAGAGGGGGGCAGTACTTC.